This TCR beta chain originates from a study of blood T cells in healthy people across ages. This clonotype was counted at least ten times. CDR1 and CDR2 (germline): SGHRS, YFSETQ. Trimming cost V 7 bases and J 5 bases, with 13 bases left between them. This CDR3 spans 12 amino acids. Primers used in a second PCR of roughly 6 to 12 cycles were a sample-barcoded 5' primer and a J-beta primer mix. TCRdb passed the 5' RACE reads through MiXCR, listing each CDR3 protein once. The table records some 1.7 million distinct CDR3 sequences, 28% of them present only once. The V and J genes are TRBV5-1 and TRBJ2-7, with D tentatively TRBD2 (5 bases). This TCR came from a woman in her twenties or thirties in good health. Specimen: blood. This CDR3 reads CASRLSGNEQYF. The CDR3 DNA follows: TGCGCCAGCCGTTTGTCCGGGAACGAGCAGTACTTC.